The clone carrying this T cell receptor beta chain turned up a few times. Its specificity is not known. These data originate in a study of beta chain features in type 1 diabetes. The entirety of the isolated RNA underwent reverse transcription, so expressed TCRB transcripts were sequenced. Samples of naive, central memory and regulatory T cells yielded a mean of about 3.4 million reads. Libraries were prepared by immunoSEQ multiplex PCR; TCRdb keeps only in-frame clonotypes and omits some of them. The sample lists about 230,000 clones, 16% occurring once. Findings and limits, study-wide: All four CD4+ subsets from Type 1 diabetes patients carried moderately but significantly shorter TCRB CDR3s. At VDJ recombination sites, type 1 diabetes patients had fewer insertions and more deleted nucleotides.

V shed 4 bases and J shed 7 bases, with 11 bases lying between them. The CDR3 loop spans 13 amino acids. Germline assignment: CDR1 MGHRA and CDR2 YSYEKL. Every participating donor gave one draw, a heparinised blood sample averaging about 100 mL. The V call is TRBV4-1, the J call TRBJ2-1; D gene uncertain. The sequenced sample consisted of naive CD4+ T cells from blood. The sequence was collected from a young man with type 1 diabetes. The CDR3 bases are TGCGCCAGCAGCCCCTGGCAAAAAAATGAGCAGTTCTTC. This codes for CASSPWQKNEQFF.